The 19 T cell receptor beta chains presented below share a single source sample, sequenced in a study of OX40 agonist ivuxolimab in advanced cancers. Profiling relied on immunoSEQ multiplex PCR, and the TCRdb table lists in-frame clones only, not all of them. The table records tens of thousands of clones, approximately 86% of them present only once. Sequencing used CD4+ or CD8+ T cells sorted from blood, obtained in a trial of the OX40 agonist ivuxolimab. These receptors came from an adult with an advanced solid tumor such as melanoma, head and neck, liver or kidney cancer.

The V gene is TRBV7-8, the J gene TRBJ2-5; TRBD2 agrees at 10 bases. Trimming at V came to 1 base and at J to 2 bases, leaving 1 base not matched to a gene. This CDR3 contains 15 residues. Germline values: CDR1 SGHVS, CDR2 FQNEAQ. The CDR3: CASSLVLAGQETQYF. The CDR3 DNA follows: TGTGCCAGCAGCTTAGTACTAGCGGGGCAAGAGACCCAGTACTTC.

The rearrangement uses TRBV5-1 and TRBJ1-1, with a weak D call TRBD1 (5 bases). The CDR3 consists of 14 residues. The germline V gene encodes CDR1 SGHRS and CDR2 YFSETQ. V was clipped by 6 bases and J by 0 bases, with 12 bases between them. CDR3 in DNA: TGCGCCAGCAACCCTAGGGGTCTGAACACTGAAGCTTTCTTT. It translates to CASNPRGLNTEAFF. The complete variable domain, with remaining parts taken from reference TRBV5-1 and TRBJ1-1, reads KAGVTQTPRYLIKTRGQQVTLSCSPISGHRSVSWYQQTPGQGLQFLFEYFSETQRNKGNFPGRFSGRQFSNSRSEMNVSTLELGDSALYLCASNPRGLNTEAFFGQGTRLTVV.

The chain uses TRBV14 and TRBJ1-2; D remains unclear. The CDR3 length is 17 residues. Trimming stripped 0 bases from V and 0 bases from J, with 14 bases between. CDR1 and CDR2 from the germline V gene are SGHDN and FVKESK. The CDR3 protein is CASSQDGLLRANYGYTF. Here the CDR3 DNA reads TGTGCCAGCAGCCAAGATGGACTCCTCCGAGCTAACTATGGCTACACCTTC. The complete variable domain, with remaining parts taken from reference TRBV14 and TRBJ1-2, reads EAGVTQFPSHSVIEKGQTVTLRCDPISGHDNLYWYRRVMGKEIKFLLHFVKESKQDESGMPNNRFLAERTGGTYSTLKVQPAELEDSGVYFCASSQDGLLRANYGYTFGSGTRLTVV.

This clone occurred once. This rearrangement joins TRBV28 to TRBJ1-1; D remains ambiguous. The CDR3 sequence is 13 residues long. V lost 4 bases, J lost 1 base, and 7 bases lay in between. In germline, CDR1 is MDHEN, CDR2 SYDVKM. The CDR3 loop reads CASSSGRNTEAFF. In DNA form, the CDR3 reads TGTGCCAGCAGTTCGGGCAGGAACACTGAAGCTTTCTTT.

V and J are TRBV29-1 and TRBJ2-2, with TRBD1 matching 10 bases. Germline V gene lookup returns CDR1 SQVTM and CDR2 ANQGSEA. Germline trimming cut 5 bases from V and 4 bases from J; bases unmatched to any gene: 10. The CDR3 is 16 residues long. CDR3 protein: CSVRSMTGGVTGELFF. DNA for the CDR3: TGCAGCGTTAGGTCGATGACAGGGGGCGTCACCGGGGAGCTGTTTTTT.

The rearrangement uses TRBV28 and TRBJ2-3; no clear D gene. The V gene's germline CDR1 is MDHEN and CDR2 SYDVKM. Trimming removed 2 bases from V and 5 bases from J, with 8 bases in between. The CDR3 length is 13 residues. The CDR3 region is CASSLRIRDTQYF. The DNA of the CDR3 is TGTGCCAGCAGTTTACGAATTAGAGATACGCAGTATTTT.

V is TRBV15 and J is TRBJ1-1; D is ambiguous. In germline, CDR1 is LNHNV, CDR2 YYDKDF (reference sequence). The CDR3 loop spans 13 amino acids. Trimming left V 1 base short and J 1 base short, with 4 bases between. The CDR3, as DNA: TGTGCCACCAGCAGAGCCGGGAACACTGAAGCTTTCTTT. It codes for CATSRAGNTEAFF.

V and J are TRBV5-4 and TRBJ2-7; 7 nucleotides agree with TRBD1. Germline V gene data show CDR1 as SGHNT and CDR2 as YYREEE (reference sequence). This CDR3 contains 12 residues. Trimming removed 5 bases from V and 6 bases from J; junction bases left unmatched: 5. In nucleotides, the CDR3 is TGTGCCAGCAGTTCAGACAGGGCCGAGCAGTACTTC. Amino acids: CASSSDRAEQYF.

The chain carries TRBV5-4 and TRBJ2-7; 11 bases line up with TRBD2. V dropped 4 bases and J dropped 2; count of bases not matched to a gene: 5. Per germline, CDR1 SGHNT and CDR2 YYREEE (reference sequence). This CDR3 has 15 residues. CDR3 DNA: TGTGCCAGCAGCGCGGGACTAGCGGCGACCTACGAGCAGTACTTC. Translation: CASSAGLAATYEQYF.

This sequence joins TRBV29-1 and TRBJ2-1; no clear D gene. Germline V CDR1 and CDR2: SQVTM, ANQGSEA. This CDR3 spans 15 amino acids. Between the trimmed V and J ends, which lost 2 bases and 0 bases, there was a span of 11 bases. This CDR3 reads CSVETPVISYNEQFF. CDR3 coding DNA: TGCAGCGTTGAAACCCCAGTTATCTCCTACAATGAGCAGTTCTTC.

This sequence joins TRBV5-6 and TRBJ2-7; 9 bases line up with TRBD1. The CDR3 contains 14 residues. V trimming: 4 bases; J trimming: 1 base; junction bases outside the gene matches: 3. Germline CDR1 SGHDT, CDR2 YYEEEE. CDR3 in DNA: TGTGCCAGCAGCGACAGGGGGATTTCCTACGAGCAGTACTTC. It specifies CASSDRGISYEQYF.

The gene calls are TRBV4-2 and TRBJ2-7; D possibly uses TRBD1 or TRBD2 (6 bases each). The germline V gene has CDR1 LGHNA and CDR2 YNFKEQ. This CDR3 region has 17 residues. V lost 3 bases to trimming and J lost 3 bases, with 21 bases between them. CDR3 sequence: CASSHAGPGQTVYEQYF. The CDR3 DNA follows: TGTGCCAGCAGCCACGCGGGACCGGGACAAACAGTCTACGAGCAGTACTTC.

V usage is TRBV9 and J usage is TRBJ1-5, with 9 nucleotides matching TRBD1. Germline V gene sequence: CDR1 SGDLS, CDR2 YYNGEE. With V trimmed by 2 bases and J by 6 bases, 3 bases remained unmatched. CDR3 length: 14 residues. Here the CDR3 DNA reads TGTGCCAGCAGCGTTGGGACAGGGAGTCAGCCCCAGCATTTT. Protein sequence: CASSVGTGSQPQHF.

The DNA for the CDR3 is TGTGCCAGCAGAGTGGACAGGGAGAATTCACCCCTCCACTTT. Translated, it gives CASRVDRENSPLHF. V is TRBV28 and J is TRBJ1-6, with 8 bases aligning to TRBD1. Germline V gene lookup returns CDR1 MDHEN and CDR2 SYDVKM. With V trimmed by 6 bases and J by 7 bases, 5 bases remained unmatched. This CDR3 is built from 14 residues.

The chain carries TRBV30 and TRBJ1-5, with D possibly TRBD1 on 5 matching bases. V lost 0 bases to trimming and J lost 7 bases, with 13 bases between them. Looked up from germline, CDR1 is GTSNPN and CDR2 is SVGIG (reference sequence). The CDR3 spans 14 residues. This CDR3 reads CAWSVLGRGQPQHF. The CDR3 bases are TGTGCCTGGAGTGTATTGGGGCGAGGACAGCCCCAGCATTTT.

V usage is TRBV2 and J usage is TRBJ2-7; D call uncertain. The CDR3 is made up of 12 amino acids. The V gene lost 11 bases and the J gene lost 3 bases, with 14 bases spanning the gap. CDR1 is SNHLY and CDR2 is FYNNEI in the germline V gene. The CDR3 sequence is CAGNSNLYEQYF. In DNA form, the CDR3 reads TGTGCCGGCAATTCCAACCTCTACGAGCAGTACTTC.

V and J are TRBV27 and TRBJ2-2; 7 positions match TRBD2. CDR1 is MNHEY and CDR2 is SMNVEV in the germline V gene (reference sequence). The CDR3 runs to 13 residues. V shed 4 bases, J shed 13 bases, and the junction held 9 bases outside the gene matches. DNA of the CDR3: TGTGCCAGCAGTTCCCTGGGACTACGGGGGCTGTTTTTT. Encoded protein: CASSSLGLRGLFF.

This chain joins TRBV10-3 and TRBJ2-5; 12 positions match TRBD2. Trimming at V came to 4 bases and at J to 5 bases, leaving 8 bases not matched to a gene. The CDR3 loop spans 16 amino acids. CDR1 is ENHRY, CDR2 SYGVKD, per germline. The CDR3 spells CAISASGGVSWETQYF. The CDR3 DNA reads TGTGCCATCAGTGCTAGCGGGGGGGTGTCCTGGGAGACCCAGTACTTC.

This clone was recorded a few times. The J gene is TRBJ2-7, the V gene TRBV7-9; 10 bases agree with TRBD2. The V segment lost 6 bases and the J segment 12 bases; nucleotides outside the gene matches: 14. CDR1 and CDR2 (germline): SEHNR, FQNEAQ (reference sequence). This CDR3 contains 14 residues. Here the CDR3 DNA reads TGTGCCAGCAGAGAGGGGTCTAGCGGGAGTCCTCCGTACTTC. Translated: CASREGSSGSPPYF.